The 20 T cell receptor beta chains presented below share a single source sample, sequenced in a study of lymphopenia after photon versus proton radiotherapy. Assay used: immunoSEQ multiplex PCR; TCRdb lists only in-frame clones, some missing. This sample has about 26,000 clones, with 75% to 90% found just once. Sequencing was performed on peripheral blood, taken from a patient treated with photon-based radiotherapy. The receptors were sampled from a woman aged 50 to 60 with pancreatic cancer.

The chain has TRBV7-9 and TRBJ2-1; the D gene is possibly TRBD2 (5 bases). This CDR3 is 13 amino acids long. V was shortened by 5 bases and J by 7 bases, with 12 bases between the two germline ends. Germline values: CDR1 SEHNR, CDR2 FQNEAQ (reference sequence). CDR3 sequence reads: CASSDHGGNEQFF. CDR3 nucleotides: TGTGCCAGCAGCGACCATGGCGGGAATGAGCAGTTCTTC.

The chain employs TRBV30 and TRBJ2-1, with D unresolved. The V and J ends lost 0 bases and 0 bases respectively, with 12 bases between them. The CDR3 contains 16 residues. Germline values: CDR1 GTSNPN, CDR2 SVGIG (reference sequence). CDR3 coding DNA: TGTGCCTGGAGTGTCGAGCCGAACCTCTCCTACAATGAGCAGTTCTTC. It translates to CAWSVEPNLSYNEQFF.

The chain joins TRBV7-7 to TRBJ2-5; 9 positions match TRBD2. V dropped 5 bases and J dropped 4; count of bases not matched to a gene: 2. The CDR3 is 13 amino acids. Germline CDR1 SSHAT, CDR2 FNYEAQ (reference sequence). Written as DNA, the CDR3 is TGTGCCAGCAGCGGCGGGAGGGGAGAGACCCAGTACTTC. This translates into CASSGGRGETQYF.

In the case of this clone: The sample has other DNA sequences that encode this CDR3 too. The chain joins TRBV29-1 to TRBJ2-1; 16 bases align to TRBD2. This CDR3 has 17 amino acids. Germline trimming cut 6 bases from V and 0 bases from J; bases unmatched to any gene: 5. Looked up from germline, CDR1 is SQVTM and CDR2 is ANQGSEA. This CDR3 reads CSVQGLAGGSSYNEQFF. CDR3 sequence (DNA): TGCAGCGTCCAGGGACTAGCGGGAGGGTCCTCCTACAATGAGCAGTTCTTC.

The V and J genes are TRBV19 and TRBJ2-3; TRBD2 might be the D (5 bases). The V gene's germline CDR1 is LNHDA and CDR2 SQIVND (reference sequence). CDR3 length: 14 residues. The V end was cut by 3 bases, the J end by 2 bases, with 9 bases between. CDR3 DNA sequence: TGTGCCAGTAGTATCCGGGGAGACACAGATACGCAGTATTTT. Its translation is CASSIRGDTDTQYF.

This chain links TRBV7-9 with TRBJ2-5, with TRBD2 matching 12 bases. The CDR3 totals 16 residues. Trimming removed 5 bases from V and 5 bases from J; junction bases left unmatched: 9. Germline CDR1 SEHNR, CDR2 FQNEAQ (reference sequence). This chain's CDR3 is CASSRRLAGEEETQYF. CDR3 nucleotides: TGTGCCAGCAGCCGCCGACTAGCGGGAGAGGAGGAGACCCAGTACTTC.

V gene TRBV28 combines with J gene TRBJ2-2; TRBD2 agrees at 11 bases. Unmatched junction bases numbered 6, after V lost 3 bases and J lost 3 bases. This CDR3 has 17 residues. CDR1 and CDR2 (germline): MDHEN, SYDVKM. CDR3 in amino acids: CASSFKTSGVDTGELFF. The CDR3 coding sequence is TGTGCCAGCAGTTTCAAGACTAGCGGGGTGGACACCGGGGAGCTGTTTTTT.

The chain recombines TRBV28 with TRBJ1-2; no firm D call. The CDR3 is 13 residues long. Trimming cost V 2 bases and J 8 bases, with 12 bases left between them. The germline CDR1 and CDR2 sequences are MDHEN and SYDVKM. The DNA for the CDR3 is TGTGCCAGCAGTTTAGGGCAGCCAGGAGGCTACACCTTC. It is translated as CASSLGQPGGYTF.

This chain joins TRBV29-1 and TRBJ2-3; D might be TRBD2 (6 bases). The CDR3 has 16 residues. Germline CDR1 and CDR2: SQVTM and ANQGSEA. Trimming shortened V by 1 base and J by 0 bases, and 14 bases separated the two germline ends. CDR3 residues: CSVEGVASDSTDTQYF. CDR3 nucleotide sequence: TGCAGCGTTGAAGGGGTTGCTAGCGATAGCACAGATACGCAGTATTTT.

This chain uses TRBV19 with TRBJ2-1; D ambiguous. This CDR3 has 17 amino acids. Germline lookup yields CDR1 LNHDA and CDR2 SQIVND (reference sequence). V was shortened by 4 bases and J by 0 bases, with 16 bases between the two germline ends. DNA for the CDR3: TGTGCCAGTAGTACTACTTGGCGGCGGAGCTCCTACAATGAGCAGTTCTTC. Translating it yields CASSTTWRRSSYNEQFF.

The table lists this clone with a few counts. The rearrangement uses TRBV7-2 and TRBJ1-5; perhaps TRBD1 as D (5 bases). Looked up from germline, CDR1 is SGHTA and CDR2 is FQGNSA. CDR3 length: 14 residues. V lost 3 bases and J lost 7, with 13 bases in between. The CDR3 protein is CASSFPGEVQPQHF. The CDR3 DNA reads TGTGCCAGCAGCTTCCCGGGGGAGGTCCAGCCCCAGCATTTT.

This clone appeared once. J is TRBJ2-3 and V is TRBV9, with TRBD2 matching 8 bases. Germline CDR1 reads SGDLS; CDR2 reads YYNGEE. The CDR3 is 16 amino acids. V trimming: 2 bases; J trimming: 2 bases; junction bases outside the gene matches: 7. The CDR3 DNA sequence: TGTGCCAGCAGCGTTGGACTAGCTTGGAACACAGATACGCAGTATTTT. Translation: CASSVGLAWNTDTQYF.

The CDR3 protein is CASRPGTGGSNEQYF. In nucleotides, the CDR3 is TGTGCCAGCAGACCCGGGACAGGGGGTAGCAACGAGCAGTACTTC. The rearrangement uses TRBV27 and TRBJ2-7; 11 nucleotides match TRBD1. The CDR3 runs 15 residues. V was pared by 6 bases and J by 5 bases, with 9 bases of the junction left unmatched. Germline-derived CDR1 and CDR2 are MNHEY and SMNVEV (reference sequence).

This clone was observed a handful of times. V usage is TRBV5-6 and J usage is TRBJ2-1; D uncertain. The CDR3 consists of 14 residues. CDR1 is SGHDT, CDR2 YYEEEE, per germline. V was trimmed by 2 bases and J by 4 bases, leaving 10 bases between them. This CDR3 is CASSFRSTYNEQFF. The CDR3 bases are TGTGCCAGCAGCTTCCGATCCACGTACAATGAGCAGTTCTTC.

The CDR3 sequence is CASSPKSGTGPTGANVLTF. DNA of the CDR3: TGTGCCAGCTCACCAAAAAGTGGGACAGGGCCAACTGGGGCCAACGTCCTGACTTTC. The chain is built from TRBV18 and TRBJ2-6, with 9 bases aligning to TRBD1. The CDR3 loop spans 19 amino acids. V lost 2 bases to trimming and J lost 2 bases; unmatched junction nucleotides: 10. CDR1 and CDR2 (germline): KGHSH, LQKENI.

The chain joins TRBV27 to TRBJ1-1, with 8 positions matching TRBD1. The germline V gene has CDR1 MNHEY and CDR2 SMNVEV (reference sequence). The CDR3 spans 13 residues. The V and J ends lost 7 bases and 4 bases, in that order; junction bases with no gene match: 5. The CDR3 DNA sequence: TGTGCCAGCACCAAACAGGGGGGCACTGAAGCTTTCTTT. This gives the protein CASTKQGGTEAFF.

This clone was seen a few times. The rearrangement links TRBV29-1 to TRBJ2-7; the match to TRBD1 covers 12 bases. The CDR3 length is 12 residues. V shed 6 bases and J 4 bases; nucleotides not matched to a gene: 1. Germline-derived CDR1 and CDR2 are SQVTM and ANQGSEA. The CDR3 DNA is TGCAGCGTGGGACAGGGGGCTTACGAGCAGTACTTC. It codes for CSVGQGAYEQYF.

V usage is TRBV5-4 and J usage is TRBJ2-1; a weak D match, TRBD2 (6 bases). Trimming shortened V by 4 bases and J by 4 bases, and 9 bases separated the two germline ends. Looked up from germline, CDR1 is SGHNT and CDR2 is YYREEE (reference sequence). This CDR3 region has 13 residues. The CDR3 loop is CASSGDSYNEQFF. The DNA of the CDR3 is TGTGCCAGCAGCGGGGACTCTTACAATGAGCAGTTCTTC.

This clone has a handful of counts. The CDR3 DNA is TGTGCCAGCAGCTTAGAGTATAACCAGCCCCAGCATTTT. It encodes CASSLEYNQPQHF. The chain joins TRBV7-2 to TRBJ1-5; no clear D. Trimming cost V 1 base and J 7 bases, with 8 bases left between them. This CDR3 is 13 amino acids long. Per the germline V gene, CDR1 is SGHTA and CDR2 is FQGNSA. Using reference TRBV7-2 and TRBJ1-5 for the parts outside the CDR3, the full variable domain is GAGVSQSPSNKVTEKGKDVELRCDPISGHTALYWYRQSLGQGLEFLIYFQGNSAPDKSGLPSDRFSAERTGGSVSTLTIQRTQQEDSAVYLCASSLEYNQPQHFGDGTRLSIL.

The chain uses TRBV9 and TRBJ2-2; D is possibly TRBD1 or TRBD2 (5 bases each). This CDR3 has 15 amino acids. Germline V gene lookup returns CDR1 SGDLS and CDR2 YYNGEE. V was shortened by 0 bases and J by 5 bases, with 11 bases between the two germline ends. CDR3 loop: CASSVGGSGTGELFF. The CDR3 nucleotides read TGTGCCAGCAGCGTAGGGGGGAGCGGTACCGGGGAGCTGTTTTTT.